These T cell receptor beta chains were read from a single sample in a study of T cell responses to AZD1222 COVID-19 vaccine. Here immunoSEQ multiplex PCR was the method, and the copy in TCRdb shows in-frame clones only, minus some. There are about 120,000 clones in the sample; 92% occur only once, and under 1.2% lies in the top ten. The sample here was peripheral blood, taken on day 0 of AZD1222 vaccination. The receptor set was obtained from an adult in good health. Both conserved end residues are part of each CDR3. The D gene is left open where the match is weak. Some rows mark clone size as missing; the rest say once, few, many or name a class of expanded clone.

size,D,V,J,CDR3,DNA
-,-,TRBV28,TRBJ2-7,CASSVGLRKSGYEQYF,TGTGCCAGCAGTGTCGGTCTTCGGAAGTCGGGCTACGAGCAGTACTTC
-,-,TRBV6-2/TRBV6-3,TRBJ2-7,CASSYSLSPDSGSLYEQYF,TGTGCCAGCAGTTACTCGCTTTCGCCGGACAGCGGATCTCTCTACGAGCAGTACTTC
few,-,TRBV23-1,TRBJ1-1,CASSQDGVEAFF,TGCGCCAGCAGTCAAGATGGGGTAGAAGCTTTCTTT
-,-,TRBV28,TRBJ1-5,CASRTPNAEPQHF,TGTGCCAGCAGAACCCCCAACGCTGAGCCCCAGCATTTT
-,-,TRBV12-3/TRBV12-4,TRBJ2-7,CASSLAGAYEQYF,TGTGCCAGCAGTTTAGCAGGGGCCTACGAGCAGTACTTC
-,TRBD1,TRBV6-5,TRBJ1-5,CASSSQGAPQPQHF,TGTGCCAGCAGTTCACAGGGGGCCCCTCAGCCCCAGCATTTT
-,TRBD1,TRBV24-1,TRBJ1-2,CATTTGEGGYTF,TGTGCCACCACAACAGGGGAAGGTGGCTACACCTTC
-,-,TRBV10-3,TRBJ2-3,CAISGGGIDTQYF,TGTGCCATCAGTGGTGGAGGGATAGATACGCAGTATTTT
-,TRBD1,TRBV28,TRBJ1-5,CASSTGGAHNQPQHF,TGTGCCAGCAGTACAGGGGGGGCCCACAATCAGCCCCAGCATTTT
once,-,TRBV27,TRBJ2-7,CASSFAVGNYEQYF,TGTGCCAGCAGTTTTGCAGTCGGGAACTACGAGCAGTACTTC
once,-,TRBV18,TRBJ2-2,CASSPRQGATGELFF,TGTGCCAGCTCACCACGGCAGGGTGCCACCGGGGAGCTGTTTTTT
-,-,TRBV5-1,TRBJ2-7,CASSLTRRVYEQYF,TGCGCCAGCAGCTTAACTAGGAGGGTCTACGAGCAGTACTTC
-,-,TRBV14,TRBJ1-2,CASSRTGFTFYGYTF,TGTGCCAGCAGTCGCACAGGGTTTACTTTTTATGGCTACACCTTC
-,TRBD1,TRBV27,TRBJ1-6,CASSDRGWDSPLHF,TGTGCCAGCAGTGACAGGGGATGGGATTCACCCCTCCACTTT
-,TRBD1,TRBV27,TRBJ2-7,CASSPRTGFAYEQYF,TGTGCCAGCAGTCCCAGGACAGGTTTTGCCTACGAGCAGTACTTC
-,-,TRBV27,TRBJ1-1,CASSPWGRGDTEAFF,TGTGCCAGCAGTCCTTGGGGGCGAGGAGACACTGAAGCTTTCTTT
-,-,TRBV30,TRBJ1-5,CAWSRGRGKVTPQHF,TGTGCCTGGAGTAGAGGCAGGGGAAAGGTTACGCCCCAGCATTTT
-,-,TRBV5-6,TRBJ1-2,CASSRRGPGGYTF,TGTGCCAGCAGCCGCCGAGGCCCGGGCGGCTACACCTTC
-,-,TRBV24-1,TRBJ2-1,CATGTAYNEQFF,TGTGCCACCGGGACGGCCTACAATGAGCAGTTCTTC
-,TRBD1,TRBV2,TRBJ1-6,CASSDEGGSPLHF,TGTGCCAGCAGTGATGAAGGGGGCTCACCCCTCCACTTT
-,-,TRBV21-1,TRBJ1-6,CASSLPQGGSPLHF,TGTGCCAGCAGTTTACCCCAGGGTGGTTCACCCCTCCACTTT
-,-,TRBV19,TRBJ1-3,CASSIRDISGNTIYF,TGTGCCAGTAGTATAAGGGACATCTCTGGAAACACCATATATTTT
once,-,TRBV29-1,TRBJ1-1,CSVVGRNTEAFF,TGCAGCGTTGTGGGCAGGAACACTGAAGCTTTCTTT